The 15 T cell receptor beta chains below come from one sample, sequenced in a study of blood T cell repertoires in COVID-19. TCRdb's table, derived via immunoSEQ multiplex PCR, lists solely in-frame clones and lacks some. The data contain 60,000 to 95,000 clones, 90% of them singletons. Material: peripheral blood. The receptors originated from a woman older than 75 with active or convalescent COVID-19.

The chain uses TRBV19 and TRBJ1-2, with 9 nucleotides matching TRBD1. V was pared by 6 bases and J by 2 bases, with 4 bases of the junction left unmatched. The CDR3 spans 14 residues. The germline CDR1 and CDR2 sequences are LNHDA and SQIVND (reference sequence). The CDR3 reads CASSPGTGNYGYTF. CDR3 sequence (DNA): TGTGCCAGTAGCCCCGGGACAGGGAACTATGGCTACACCTTC.

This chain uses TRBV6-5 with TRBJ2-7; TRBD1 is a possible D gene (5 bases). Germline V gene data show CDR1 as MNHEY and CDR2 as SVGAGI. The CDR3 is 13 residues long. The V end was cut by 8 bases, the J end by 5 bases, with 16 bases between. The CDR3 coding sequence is TGTGCCAGCTCAGTCATAGGGGCAAACGAGCAGTACTTC. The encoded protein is CASSVIGANEQYF.

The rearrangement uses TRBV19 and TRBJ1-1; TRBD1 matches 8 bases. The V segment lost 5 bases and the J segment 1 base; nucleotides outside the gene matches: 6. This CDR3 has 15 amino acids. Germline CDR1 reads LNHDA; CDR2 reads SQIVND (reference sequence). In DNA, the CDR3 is TGTGCCAGTAGTGCCGGGGACAGGTGGAACACTGAAGCTTTCTTT. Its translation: CASSAGDRWNTEAFF.

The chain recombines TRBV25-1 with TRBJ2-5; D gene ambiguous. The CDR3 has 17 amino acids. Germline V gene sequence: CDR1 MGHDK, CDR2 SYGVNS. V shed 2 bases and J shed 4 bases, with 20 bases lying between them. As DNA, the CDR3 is TGTGCCAGCAGTGAAGGGCCCGGCAGTTACTCCCCAGAGACCCAGTACTTC. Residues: CASSEGPGSYSPETQYF. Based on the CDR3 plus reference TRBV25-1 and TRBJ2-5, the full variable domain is EADIYQTPRYLVIGTGKKITLECSQTMGHDKMYWYQQDPGMELHLIHYSYGVNSTEKGDLSSESTVSRIRTEHFPLTLESARPSHTSQYLCASSEGPGSYSPETQYFGPGTRLLVL.

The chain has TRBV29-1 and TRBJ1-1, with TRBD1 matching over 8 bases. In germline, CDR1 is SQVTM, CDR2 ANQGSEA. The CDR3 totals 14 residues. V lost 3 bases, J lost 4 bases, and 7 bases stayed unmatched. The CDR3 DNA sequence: TGCAGCGTTGAGGGCCAGGGGGCGCGCACTGAAGCTTTCTTT. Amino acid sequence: CSVEGQGARTEAFF. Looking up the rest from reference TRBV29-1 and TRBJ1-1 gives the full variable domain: SAVISQKPSRDICQRGTSLTIQCQVDSQVTMMFWYRQQPGQSLTLIATANQGSEATYESGFVIDKFPISRPNLTFSTLTVSNMSPEDSSIYLCSVEGQGARTEAFFGQGTRLTVV.

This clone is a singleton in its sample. CDR3 in amino acids: CASSPRQGGEKLFF. For the CDR3, the DNA is TGTGCCAGCAGCCCAAGACAGGGAGGTGAAAAACTGTTTTTT. This chain uses TRBV3-1 (or the pseudogene TRBV3-2) with TRBJ1-4, with 7 bases fitting TRBD1. CDR1 is LGHDT, CDR2 YNNKEL, per germline (reference sequence). With V trimmed by 4 bases and J by 7 bases, 6 bases remained unmatched. The CDR3 runs to 14 residues.

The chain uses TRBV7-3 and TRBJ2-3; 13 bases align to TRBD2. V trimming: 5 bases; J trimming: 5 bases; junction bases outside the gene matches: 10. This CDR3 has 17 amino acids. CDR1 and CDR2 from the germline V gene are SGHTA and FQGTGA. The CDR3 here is CASSLSGTSGVLDTQYF. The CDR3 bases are TGTGCCAGCAGCCTTTCCGGGACTAGCGGGGTGTTAGATACGCAGTATTTT. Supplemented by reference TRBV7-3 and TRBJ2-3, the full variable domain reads GAGVSQTPSNKVTEKGKYVELRCDPISGHTALYWYRQSLGQGPEFLIYFQGTGAADDSGLPNDRFFAVRPEGSVSTLKIQRTERGDSAVYLCASSLSGTSGVLDTQYFGPGTRLTVL.

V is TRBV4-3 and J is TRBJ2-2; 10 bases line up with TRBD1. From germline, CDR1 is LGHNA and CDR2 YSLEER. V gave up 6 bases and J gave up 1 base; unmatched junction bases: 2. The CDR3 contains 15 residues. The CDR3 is CASRGQGRNTGELFF. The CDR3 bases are TGCGCCAGCAGGGGACAGGGGCGGAACACCGGGGAGCTGTTTTTT.

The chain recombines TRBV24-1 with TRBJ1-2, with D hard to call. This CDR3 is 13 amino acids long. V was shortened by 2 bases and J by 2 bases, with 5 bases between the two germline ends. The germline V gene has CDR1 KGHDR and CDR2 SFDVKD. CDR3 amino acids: CATSDSGNYGYTF. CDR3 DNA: TGTGCCACCAGTGATTCCGGGAACTATGGCTACACCTTC.

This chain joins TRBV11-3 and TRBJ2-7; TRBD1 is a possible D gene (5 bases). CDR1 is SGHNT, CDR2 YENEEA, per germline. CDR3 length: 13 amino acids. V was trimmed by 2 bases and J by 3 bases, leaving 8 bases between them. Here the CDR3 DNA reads TGTGCCAGCAGCTTATCCCAGGGCTACGAGCAGTACTTC. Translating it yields CASSLSQGYEQYF.

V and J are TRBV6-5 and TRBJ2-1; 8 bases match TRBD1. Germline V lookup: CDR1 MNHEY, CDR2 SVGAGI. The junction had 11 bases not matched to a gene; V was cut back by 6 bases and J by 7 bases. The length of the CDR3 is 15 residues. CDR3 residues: CASSSDRDSYNEQFF. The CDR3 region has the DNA TGTGCCAGCAGCTCGGACAGGGACAGTTATAATGAGCAGTTCTTC.

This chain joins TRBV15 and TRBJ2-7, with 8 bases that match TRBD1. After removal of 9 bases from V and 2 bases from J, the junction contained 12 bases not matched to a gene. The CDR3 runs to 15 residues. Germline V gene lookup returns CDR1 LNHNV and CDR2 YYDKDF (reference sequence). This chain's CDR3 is CATPHTGTGPYEQYF. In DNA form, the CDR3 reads TGTGCCACTCCTCATACCGGGACAGGACCCTACGAGCAGTACTTC.

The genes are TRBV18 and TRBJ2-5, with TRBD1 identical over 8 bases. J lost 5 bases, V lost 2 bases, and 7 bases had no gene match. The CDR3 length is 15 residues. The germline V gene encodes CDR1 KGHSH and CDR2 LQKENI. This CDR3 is CASSPRTGRLETQYF. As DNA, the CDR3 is TGTGCCAGCTCACCAAGGACAGGGCGGTTGGAGACCCAGTACTTC. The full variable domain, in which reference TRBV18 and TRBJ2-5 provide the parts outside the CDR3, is NAGVMQNPRHLVRRRGQEARLRCSPMKGHSHVYWYRQLPEEGLKFMVYLQKENIIDESGMPKERFSAEFPKEGPSILRIQQVVRGDSAAYFCASSPRTGRLETQYFGPGTRLLVL.

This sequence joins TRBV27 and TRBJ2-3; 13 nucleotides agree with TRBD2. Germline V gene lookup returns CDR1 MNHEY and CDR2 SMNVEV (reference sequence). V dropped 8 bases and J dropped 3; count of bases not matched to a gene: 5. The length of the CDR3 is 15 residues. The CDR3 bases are TGTGCCAGCTGTGCGACTAGCGGGGGGACAGATACGCAGTATTTT. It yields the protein CASCATSGGTDTQYF.

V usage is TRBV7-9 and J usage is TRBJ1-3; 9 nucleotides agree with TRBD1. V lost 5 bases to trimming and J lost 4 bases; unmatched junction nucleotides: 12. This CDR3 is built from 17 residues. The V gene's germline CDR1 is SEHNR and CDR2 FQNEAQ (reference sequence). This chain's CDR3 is CASSPPGRTGEGNTIYF. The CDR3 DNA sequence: TGTGCCAGCAGCCCCCCCGGGAGGACAGGGGAGGGAAACACCATATATTTT.